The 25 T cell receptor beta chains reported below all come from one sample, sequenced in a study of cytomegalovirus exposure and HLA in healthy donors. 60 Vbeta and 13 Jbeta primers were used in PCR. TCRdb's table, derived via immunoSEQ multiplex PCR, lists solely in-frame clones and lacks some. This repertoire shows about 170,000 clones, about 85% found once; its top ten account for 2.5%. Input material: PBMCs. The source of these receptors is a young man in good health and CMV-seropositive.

CDR3 sequence: CASSQGPQGVRETQYF. For the CDR3, the DNA is TGTGCCAGCAGCCAAGGCCCACAGGGGGTCAGGGAGACCCAGTACTTC. J is TRBJ2-5 and V is TRBV4-2; 8 nucleotides line up with TRBD1. The germline V gene has CDR1 LGHNA and CDR2 YNFKEQ. The CDR3 spans 16 residues. The trim removed 1 base at V and 5 bases at J, leaving 9 bases unmatched.

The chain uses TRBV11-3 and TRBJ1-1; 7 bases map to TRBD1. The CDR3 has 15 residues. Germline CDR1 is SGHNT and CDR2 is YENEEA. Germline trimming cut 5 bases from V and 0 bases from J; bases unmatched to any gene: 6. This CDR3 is CASSPRQGVNTEAFF. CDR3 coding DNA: TGTGCCAGCAGCCCTCGACAGGGCGTGAACACTGAAGCTTTCTTT. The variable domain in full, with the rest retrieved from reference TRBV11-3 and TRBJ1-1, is EAGVVQSPRYKIIEKKQPVAFWCNPISGHNTLYWYLQNLGQGPELLIRYENEEAVDDSQLPKDRFSAERLKGVDSTLKIQPAELGDSAVYLCASSPRQGVNTEAFFGQGTRLTVV.

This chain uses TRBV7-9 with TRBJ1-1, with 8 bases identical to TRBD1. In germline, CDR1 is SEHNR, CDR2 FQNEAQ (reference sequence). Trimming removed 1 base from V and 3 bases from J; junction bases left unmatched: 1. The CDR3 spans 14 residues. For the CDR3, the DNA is TGTGCCAGCAGCTTAGACAGGGGGTACACTGAAGCTTTCTTT. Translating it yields CASSLDRGYTEAFF.

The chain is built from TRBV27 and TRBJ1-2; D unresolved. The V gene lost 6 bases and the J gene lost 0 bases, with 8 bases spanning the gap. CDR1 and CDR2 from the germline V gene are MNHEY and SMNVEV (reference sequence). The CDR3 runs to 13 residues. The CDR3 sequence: CASSPQTNYGYTF. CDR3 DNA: TGTGCCAGCAGCCCACAAACTAACTATGGCTACACCTTC.

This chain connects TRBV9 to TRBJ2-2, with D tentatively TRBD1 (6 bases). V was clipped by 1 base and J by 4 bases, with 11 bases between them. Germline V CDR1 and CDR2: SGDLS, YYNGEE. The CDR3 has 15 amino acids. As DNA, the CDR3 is TGTGCCAGCAGCGTAAGACGGGACACCACCGGGGAGCTGTTTTTT. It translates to CASSVRRDTTGELFF.

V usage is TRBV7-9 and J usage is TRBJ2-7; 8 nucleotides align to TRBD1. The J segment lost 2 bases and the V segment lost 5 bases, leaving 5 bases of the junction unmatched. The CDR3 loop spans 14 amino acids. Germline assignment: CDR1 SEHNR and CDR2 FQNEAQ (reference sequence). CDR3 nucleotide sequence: TGTGCCAGCAGCGGGGGACAGGCCACCTACGAGCAGTACGTC. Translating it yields CASSGGQATYEQYV.

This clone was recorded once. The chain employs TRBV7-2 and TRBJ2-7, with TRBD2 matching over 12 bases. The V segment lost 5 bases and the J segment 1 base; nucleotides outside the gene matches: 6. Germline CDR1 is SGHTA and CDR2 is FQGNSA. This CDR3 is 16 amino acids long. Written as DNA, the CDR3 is TGTGCCAGCAGCCCGGGACTAGCGGGCCTTTCCTACGAGCAGTACTTC. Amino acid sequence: CASSPGLAGLSYEQYF.

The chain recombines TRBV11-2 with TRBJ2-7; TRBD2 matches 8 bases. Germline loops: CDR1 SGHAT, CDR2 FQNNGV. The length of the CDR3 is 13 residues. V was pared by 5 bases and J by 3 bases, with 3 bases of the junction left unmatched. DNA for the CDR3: TGTGCCAGCAGCGAAGGGACTAGCTACGAGCAGTACGTC. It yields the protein CASSEGTSYEQYV.

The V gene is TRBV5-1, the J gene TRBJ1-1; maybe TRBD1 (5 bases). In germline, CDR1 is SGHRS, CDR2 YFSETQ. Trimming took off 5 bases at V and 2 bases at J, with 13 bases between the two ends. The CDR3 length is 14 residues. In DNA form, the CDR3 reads TGCGCCAGCAGTACCCGGGGGGACAACACTGAAGCTTTCTTT. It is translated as CASSTRGDNTEAFF.

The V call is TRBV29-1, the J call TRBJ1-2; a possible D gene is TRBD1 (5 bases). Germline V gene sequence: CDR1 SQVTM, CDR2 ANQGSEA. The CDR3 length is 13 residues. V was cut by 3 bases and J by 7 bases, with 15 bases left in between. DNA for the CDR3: TGCAGCGTTGAGGGTAGATGGGGCCGTGGCTACACCTTC. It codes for CSVEGRWGRGYTF.

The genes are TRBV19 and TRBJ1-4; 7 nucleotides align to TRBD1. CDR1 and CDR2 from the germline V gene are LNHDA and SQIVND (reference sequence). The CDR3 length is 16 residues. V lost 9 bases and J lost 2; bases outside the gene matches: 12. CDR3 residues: CASRQDRDGTNEKLFF. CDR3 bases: TGTGCCAGCAGACAAGACAGGGATGGGACTAATGAAAAACTGTTTTTT. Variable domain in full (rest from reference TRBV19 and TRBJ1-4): DGGITQSPKYLFRKEGQNVTLSCEQNLNHDAMYWYRQDPGQGLRLIYYSQIVNDFQKGDIAEGYSVSREKKESFPLTVTSAQKNPTAFYLCASRQDRDGTNEKLFFGSGTQLSVL.

CDR3 protein: CASSQSSGASLQYF. For the CDR3, the DNA is TGCGCCAGCAGCCAATCTAGCGGGGCCAGTTTGCAGTATTTT. The chain has TRBV4-1 and TRBJ2-3; 9 nucleotides align to TRBD2. CDR1 and CDR2 (germline): MGHRA, YSYEKL. Losses at the gene ends were 2 bases for V and 11 bases for J; bases not matched to a gene: 8. CDR3 length: 14 residues.

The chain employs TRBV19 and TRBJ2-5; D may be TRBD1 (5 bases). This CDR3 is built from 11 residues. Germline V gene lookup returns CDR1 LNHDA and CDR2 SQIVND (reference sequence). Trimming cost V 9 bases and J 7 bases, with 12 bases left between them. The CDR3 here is CASSIGATQYF. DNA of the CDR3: TGTGCCAGCTCGATTGGGGCGACCCAGTACTTC. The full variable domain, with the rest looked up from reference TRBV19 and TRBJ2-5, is DGGITQSPKYLFRKEGQNVTLSCEQNLNHDAMYWYRQDPGQGLRLIYYSQIVNDFQKGDIAEGYSVSREKKESFPLTVTSAQKNPTAFYLCASSIGATQYFGPGTRLLVL.

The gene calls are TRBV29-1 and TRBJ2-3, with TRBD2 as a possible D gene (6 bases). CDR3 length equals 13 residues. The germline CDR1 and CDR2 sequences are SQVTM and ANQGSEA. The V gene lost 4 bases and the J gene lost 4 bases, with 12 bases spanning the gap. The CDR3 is CSVGRESADTQYF. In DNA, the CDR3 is TGCAGCGTTGGGCGGGAATCAGCAGATACGCAGTATTTT.

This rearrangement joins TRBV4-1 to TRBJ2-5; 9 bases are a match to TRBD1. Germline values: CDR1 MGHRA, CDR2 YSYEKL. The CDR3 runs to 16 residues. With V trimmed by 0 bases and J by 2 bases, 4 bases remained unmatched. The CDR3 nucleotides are TGCGCCAGCAGCCAAGAAGGGACAGGGCGGCAAGAGACCCAGTACTTC. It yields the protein CASSQEGTGRQETQYF.

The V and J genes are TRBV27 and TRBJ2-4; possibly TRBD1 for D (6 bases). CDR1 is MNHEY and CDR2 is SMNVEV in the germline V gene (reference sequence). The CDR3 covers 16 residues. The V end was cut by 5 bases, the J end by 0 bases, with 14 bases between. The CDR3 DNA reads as TGTGCCAGCAGTGCCCGGGCAGGGGAAGCCAAAAACATTCAGTACTTC. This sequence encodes CASSARAGEAKNIQYF.

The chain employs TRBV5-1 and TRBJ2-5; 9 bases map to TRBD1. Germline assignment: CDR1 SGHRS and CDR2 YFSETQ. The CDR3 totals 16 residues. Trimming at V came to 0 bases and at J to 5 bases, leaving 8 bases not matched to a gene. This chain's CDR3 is CASSLATQGAGETQYF. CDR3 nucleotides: TGCGCCAGCAGCTTGGCCACACAGGGGGCAGGGGAGACCCAGTACTTC. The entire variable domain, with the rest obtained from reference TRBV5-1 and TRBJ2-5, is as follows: KAGVTQTPRYLIKTRGQQVTLSCSPISGHRSVSWYQQTPGQGLQFLFEYFSETQRNKGNFPGRFSGRQFSNSRSEMNVSTLELGDSALYLCASSLATQGAGETQYFGPGTRLLVL.

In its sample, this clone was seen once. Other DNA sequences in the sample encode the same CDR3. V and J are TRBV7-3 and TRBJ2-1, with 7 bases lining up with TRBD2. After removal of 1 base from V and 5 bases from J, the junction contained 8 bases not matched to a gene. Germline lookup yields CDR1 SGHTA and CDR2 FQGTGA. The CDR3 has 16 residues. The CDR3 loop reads CASSLRGLAVDNEQFF. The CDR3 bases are TGTGCCAGCAGCTTAAGAGGTCTAGCGGTGGACAATGAGCAGTTCTTC.

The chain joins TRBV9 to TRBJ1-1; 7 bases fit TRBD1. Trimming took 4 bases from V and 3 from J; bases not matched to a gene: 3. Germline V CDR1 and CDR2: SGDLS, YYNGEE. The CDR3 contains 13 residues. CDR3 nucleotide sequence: TGTGCCAGCAGCTACACAGGGGACACTGAAGCTTTCTTT. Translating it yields CASSYTGDTEAFF.

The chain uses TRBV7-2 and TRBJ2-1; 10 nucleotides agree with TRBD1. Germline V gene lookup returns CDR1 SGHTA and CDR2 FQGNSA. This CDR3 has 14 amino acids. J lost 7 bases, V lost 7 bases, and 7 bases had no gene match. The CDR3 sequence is CASTRDRGKNEQFF. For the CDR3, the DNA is TGTGCCAGCACCCGGGACAGGGGTAAAAATGAGCAGTTCTTC.

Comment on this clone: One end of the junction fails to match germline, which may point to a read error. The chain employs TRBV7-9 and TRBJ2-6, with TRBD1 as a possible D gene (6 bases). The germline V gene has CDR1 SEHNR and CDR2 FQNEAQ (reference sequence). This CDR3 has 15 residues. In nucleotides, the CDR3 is TGTTCCAGCAGCTTTAGGGGGTCTGGGGCCAACGTCCTGACTTTC. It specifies CSSSFRGSGANVLTF.

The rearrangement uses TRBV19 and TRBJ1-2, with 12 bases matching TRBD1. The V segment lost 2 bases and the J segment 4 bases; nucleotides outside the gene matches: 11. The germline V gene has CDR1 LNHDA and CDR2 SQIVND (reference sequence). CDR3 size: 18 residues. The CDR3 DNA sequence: TGTGCCAGTAGTATAAGGGGGGACAGGGGGCGGTGGATCTATGGCTACACCTTC. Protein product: CASSIRGDRGRWIYGYTF.

The CDR3 DNA follows: TGTGCCAGCAGCAAAGGTAGCGGGGGGGTAACCTACGAGCAGTACGTC. Amino acids: CASSKGSGGVTYEQYV. The chain carries TRBV21-1 and TRBJ2-7; TRBD2, as called in the table, went unchecked against the DNA. TRBV21-1 is described as a pseudogene. This CDR3 is built from 16 residues.

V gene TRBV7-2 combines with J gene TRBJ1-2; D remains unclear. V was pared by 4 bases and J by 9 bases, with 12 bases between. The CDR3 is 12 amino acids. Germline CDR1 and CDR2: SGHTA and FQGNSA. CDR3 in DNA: TGTGCCAGCAGCTCCCCGGGGTTACGCTACACCTTC. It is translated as CASSSPGLRYTF.

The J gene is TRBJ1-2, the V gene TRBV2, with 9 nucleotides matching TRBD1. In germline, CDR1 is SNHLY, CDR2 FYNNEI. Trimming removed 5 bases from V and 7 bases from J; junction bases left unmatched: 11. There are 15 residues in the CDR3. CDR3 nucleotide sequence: TGTGCCAGCAGTCAAACAGGGGGCGCGTTCGTTGGCTACACCTTC. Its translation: CASSQTGGAFVGYTF.